This T cell receptor (beta chain) emerged from a study of patients and donors after allogeneic stem cell transplantation. The ends were cut back, 2 bases at V and 0 bases at J, with 5 bases in the middle. CDR1 is SGDLS, CDR2 YYNGEE, per germline. The CDR3 has 14 amino acids. This clonotype came up a few times. TCRdb ran MiXCR on the RT-PCR reads and lists one entry per CDR3 protein. The sample holds 800,000 to 1,000,000 distinct CDR3 sequences, more than 15% seen once. The material sequenced was blood, either unsorted or a sorted T cell fraction (not recorded which). The receptor comes from a human donor who was either an allogeneic HSCT recipient or a stem cell or donor lymphocyte infusion donor (not recorded which). It is not recorded whose cells these are; they may come from a transplant donor. This chain connects TRBV9 to TRBJ1-4; no clear D gene. The CDR3 reads CASSVSATNEKLFF. CDR3 coding DNA: TGTGCCAGCAGCGTTAGTGCAACTAATGAAAAACTGTTTTTT.